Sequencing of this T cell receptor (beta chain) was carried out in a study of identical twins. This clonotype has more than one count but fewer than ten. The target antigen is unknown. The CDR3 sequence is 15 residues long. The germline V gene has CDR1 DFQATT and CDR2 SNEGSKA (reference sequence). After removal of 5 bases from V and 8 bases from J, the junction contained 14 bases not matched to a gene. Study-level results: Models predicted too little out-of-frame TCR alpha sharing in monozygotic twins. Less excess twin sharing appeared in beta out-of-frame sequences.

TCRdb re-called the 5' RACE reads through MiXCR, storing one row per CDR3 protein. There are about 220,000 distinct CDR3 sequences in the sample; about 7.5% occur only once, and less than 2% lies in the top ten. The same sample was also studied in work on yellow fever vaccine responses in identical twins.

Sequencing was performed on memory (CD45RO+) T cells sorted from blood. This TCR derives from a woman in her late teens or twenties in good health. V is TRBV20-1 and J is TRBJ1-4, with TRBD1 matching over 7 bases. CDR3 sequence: CSAPQLRQGGEKLFF. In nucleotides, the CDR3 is TGCAGTGCTCCACAATTAAGACAGGGAGGAGAAAAACTGTTTTTT.